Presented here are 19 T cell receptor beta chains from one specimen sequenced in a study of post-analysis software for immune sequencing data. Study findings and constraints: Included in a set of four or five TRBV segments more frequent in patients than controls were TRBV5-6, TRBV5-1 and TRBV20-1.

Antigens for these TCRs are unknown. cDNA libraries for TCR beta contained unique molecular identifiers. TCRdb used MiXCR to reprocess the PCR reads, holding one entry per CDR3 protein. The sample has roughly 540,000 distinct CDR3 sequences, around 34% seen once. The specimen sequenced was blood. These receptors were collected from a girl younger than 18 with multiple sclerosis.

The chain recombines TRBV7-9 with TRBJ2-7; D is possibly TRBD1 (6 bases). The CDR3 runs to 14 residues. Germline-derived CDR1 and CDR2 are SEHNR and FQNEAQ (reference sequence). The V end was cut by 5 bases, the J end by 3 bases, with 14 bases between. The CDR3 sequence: CASSVQGVFYEQYF. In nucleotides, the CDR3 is TGTGCCAGCAGCGTACAGGGAGTATTCTACGAGCAGTACTTC.

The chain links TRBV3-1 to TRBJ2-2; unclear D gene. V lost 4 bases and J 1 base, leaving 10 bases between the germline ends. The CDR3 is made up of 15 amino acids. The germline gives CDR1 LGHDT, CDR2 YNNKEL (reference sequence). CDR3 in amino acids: CASSRRSGNTGELFF. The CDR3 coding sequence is TGTGCCAGCAGCCGCAGATCAGGGAACACCGGGGAGCTGTTTTTT.

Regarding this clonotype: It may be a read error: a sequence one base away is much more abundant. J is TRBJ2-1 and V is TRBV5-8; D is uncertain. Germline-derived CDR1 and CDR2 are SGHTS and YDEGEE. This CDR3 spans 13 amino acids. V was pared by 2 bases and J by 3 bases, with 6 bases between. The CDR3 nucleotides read TGTGCCAGCAGCTTATGGGGCTACAATGAGCAGTTCTTC. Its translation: CASSLWGYNEQFF.

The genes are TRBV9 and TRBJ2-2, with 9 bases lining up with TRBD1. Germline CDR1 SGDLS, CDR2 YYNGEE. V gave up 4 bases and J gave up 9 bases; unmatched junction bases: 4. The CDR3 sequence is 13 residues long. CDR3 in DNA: TGTGCCAGCAGCACCGGGACAGGGCGGGAGCTGTTTTTT. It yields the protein CASSTGTGRELFF.

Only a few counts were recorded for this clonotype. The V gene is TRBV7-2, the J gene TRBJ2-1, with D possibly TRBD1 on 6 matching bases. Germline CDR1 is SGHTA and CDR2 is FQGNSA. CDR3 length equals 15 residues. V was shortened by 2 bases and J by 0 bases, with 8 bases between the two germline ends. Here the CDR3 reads CASSLRQASYNEQFF. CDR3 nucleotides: TGTGCCAGCAGCTTAAGACAGGCCTCCTACAATGAGCAGTTCTTC. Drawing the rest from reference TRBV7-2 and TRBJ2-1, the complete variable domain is GAGVSQSPSNKVTEKGKDVELRCDPISGHTALYWYRQSLGQGLEFLIYFQGNSAPDKSGLPSDRFSAERTGGSVSTLTIQRTQQEDSAVYLCASSLRQASYNEQFFGPGTRLTVL.

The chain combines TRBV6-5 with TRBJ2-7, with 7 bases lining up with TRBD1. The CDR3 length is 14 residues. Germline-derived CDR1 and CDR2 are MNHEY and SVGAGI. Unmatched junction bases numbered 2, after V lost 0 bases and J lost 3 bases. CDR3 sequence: CASSYSHRGYEQYF. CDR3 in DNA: TGTGCCAGCAGTTACTCGCACAGGGGCTACGAGCAGTACTTC.

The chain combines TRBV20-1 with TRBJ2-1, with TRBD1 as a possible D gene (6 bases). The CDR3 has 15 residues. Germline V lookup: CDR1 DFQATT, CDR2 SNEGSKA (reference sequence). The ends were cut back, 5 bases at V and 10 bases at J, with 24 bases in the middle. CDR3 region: CSAPDRSNGNYEQFF. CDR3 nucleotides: TGCAGTGCTCCCGACAGGTCCAACGGCAACTACGAGCAGTTCTTC.

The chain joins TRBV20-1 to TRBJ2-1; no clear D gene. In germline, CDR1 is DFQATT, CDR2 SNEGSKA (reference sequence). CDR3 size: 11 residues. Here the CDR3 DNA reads TGCAGGGCTGGTTGGTACAATGAGCAGTTCTTC. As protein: CRAGWYNEQFF.

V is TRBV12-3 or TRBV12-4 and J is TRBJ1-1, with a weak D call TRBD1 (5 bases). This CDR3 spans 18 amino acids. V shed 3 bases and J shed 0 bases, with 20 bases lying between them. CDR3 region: CASSFIVGTEIMNTEAFF. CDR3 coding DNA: TGTGCCAGCAGTTTTATCGTGGGGACTGAAATCATGAACACTGAAGCTTTCTTT.

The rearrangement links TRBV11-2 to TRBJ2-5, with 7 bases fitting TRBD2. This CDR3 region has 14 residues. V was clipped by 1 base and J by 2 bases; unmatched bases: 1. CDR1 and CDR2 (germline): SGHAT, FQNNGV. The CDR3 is CASSLGTRQETQYF. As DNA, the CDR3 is TGTGCCAGCAGCTTAGGGACTAGGCAAGAGACCCAGTACTTC.

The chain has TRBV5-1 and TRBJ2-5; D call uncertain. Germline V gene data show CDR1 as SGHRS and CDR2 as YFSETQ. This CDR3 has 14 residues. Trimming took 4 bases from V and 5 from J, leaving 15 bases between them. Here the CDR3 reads CASSMGNGQETQYF. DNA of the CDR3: TGCGCCAGCAGCATGGGGAACGGTCAGGAGACCCAGTACTTC.

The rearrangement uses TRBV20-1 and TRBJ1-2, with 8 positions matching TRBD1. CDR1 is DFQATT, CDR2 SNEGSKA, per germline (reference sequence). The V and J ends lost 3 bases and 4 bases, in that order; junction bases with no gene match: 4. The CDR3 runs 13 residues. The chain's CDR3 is CSARQGASYGYTF. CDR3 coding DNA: TGCAGTGCTAGGCAGGGGGCGAGCTATGGCTACACCTTC.

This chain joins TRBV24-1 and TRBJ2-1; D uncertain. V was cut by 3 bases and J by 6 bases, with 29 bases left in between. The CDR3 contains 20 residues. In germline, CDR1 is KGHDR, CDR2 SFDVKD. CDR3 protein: CATSDRPYNNEQFRGNEQFF. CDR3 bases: TGTGCCACCAGTGATCGCCCATACAACAATGAGCAGTTCCGCGGCAATGAGCAGTTCTTC.

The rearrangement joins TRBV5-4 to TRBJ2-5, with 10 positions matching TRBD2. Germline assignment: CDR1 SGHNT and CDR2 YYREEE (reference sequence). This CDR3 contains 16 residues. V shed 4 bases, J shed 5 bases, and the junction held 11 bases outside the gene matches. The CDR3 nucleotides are TGTGCCAGCAGCCCTGTAGCGGGGGGTGCCCCCGAGACCCAGTACTTC. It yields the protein CASSPVAGGAPETQYF.

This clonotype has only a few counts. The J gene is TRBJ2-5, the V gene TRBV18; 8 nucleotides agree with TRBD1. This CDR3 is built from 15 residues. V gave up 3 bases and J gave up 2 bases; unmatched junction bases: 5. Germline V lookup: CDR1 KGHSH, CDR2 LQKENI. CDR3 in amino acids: CASSPGTGWQETQYF. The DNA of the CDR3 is TGTGCCAGCTCACCGGGGACAGGATGGCAAGAGACCCAGTACTTC.

CDR3 in DNA: TGTGCCAGCAGCGTAGGTGGCACTGAAGCTTTCTTT. The encoded protein is CASSVGGTEAFF. The chain uses TRBV9 and TRBJ1-1, with D unresolved. The CDR3 extends over 12 amino acids. Germline V gene data show CDR1 as SGDLS and CDR2 as YYNGEE. V lost 0 bases and J 4 bases, leaving 4 bases between the germline ends.

CDR3 in DNA: TGTGCCAGCGAGGGAGGGAGGTCACAGTTCTTC. Protein sequence: CASEGGRSQFF. The V call is TRBV6-1, the J call TRBJ2-1; TRBD2 matches 7 bases. V lost 8 bases to trimming and J lost 13 bases; unmatched junction nucleotides: 8. Germline V CDR1 and CDR2: MNHNS, SASEGT. The length of the CDR3 is 11 residues.

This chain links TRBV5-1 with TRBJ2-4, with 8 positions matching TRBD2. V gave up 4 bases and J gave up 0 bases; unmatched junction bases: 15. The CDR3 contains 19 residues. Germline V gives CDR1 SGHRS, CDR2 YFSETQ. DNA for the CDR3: TGCGCCAGCAGCCCCGCACTTGCGGGGGGCCAACTAGCCAAAAACATTCAGTACTTC. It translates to CASSPALAGGQLAKNIQYF.

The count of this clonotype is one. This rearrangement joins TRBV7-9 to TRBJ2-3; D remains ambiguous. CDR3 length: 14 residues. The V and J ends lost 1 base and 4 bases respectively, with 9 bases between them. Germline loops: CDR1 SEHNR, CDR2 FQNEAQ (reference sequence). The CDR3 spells CASSLGPSPDTQYF. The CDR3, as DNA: TGTGCCAGCAGCTTAGGTCCCAGCCCAGATACGCAGTATTTT. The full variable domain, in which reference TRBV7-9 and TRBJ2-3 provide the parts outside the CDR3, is DTGVSQNPRHKITKRGQNVTFRCDPISEHNRLYWYRQTLGQGPEFLTYFQNEAQLEKSRLLSDRFSAERPKGSFSTLEIQRTEQGDSAMYLCASSLGPSPDTQYFGPGTRLTVL.